This T cell receptor (beta chain) was documented in a study of blood T cell repertoires in COVID-19 (dated by TCRdb to 2019 to 2021). Study-wide context: Collaborator samples came from the United States, Italy and Spain and covered acute and convalescent phases of COVID-19. The samples were drawn from two sources: the first 160 participants of the ongoing ImmuneRACE study, and over 950 subjects contributed by 6 global collaborators. The dataset comprised deeply sampled blood TCRbeta repertoires from subjects exposed to, actively infected with, or recovered from COVID-19. The prospective study material was composed of cDNA or gDNA derived from T cells, B-cell-depleted T cells, or PBMCs. The repertoires were released in a freely available public database intended as a resource for research on the immune response to SARS-CoV-2. Where HLA class I and class II types were available, the types were taken from metadata supplied by the sample provider, not from assay-based typing. Sample metadata almost always included a de-identified subject ID, COVID-19 status, age in years and sex.

TCRbeta CDR3 regions were amplified from genomic DNA using the immunoSEQ Assay, a bias-controlled multiplex PCR. The paper's data handling went like this. The number of nucleated cells in each sample was estimated from the amplification of reference gene primers within the assay. To quantify the absolute abundance of each unique TCRbeta CDR3 rearrangement, sequence reads were collapsed and filtered. For each sample, productive Simpson clonality was calculated as the square root of Simpson's diversity index over productive rearrangements. The table comes from immuneACCESS by way of TCRdb, which keeps in-frame sequences with V and J called. Part of the clones is missing from these tables; in studies checked, under half for an unresolved V gene and the rest for unknown reasons. V, J and clone size were drawn from that table, and D and trimming were deduced from the DNA. The sample table contains a few hundred thousand clones; only one count was recorded for roughly nine tenths of them. The ten largest clones represent 2% to 2.5% of the sample.

Overall results and qualifications from the work: The quantity of clinical and demographic metadata differed by source and by participant and was supplied without curation.

About this clone: This clone's antigen is unknown. No base quality information exists; no much larger clone differs at one position.

From the germline V gene, CDR1 is SGHVS and CDR2 is FQNEAQ. There are 16 amino acids in the CDR3, from cysteine to phenylalanine inclusive. The CDR3 DNA has 48 bases and is translated from base 1. Trimming removed 2 bases from V and 5 bases from J; the gene matches leave 7 bases unexplained. Each collaborating institution followed its own protocols to collect whole blood in K2EDTA tubes. Collaborator samples were shipped for TCRbeta analysis as frozen whole blood, isolated PBMCs, or DNA extracted from either sample type. The chain uses TRBV7-8 and TRBJ2-3; 10 central bases correspond to TRBD2. Sequencing was carried out using peripheral blood. This TCR came from a man aged 50-60 years with acute or convalescent COVID-19. The DNA is as follows: TGTGCCAGCAGCTTAAGTACTAGCGGGGTGTTAGATACGCAGTATTTT. Its protein product is CASSLSTSGVLDTQYF.